This TCR beta chain was retrieved from a study of blood T cells in healthy people across ages. General study results and limits: PBMCs were not sorted, which prevented a conclusive comparison of naive versus antigen-experienced cells. Age brought a roughly linear fall in TCR beta diversity measured per million T cells.

Through a sample-barcoded 5' primer and a J-beta primer mix, a second PCR was run for 7 to 11 cycles. Each single sample gave us at least 3 million CDR3-containing paired-end reads. TCRdb processed the 5' RACE reads anew with MiXCR; each CDR3 protein has one entry. The sample records 1.5 million to 2 million distinct CDR3 sequences, about 32% being singletons. This clonotype was counted only a few times. Its cognate antigen is unknown. Trimming cost V 2 bases and J 1 base; bases outside gene matches: 14. Germline V gene lookup returns CDR1 SQVTM and CDR2 ANQGSEA. CDR3 size: 20 residues. This chain joins TRBV29-1 and TRBJ2-5; TRBD2 matches 15 bases. Sequencing was carried out using blood. This clonotype was obtained from a woman in her twenties or thirties in good health. The CDR3 nucleotides read TGCAGCGTTGAAAAAGGAACGTTAGGGACTAGCGGGAGGAGCCAAGAGACCCAGTACTTC. Protein product: CSVEKGTLGTSGRSQETQYF.